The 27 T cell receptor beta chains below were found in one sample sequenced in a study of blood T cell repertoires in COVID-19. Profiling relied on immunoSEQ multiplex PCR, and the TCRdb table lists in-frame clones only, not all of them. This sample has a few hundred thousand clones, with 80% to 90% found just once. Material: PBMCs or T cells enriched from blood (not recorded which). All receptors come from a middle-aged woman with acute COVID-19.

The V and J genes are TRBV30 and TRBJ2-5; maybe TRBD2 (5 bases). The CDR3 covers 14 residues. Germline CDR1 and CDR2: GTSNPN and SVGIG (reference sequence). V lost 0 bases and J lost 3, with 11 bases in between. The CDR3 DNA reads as TGTGCCTGGAGTGTACCAAGCGGAGAAGAGACCCAGTACTTC. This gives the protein CAWSVPSGEETQYF.

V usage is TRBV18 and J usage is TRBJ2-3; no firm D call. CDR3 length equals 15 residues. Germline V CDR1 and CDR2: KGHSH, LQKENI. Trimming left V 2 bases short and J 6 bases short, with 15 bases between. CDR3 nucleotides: TGTGCCAGCTCACCAGGGCAGCCCCGGTCGGATACGCAGTATTTT. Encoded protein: CASSPGQPRSDTQYF. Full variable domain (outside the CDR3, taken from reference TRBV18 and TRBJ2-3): NAGVMQNPRHLVRRRGQEARLRCSPMKGHSHVYWYRQLPEEGLKFMVYLQKENIIDESGMPKERFSAEFPKEGPSILRIQQVVRGDSAAYFCASSPGQPRSDTQYFGPGTRLTVL.

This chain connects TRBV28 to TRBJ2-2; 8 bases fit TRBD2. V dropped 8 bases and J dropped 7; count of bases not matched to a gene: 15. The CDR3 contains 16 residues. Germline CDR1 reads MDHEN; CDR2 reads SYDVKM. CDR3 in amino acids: CASETEAGELGGELFF. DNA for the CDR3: TGTGCCAGCGAGACGGAAGCGGGAGAGCTAGGCGGGGAGCTGTTTTTT.

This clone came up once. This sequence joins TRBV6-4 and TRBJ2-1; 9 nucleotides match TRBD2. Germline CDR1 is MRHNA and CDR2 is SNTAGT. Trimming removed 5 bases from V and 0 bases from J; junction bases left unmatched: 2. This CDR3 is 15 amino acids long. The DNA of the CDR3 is TGTGCCAGCAGTCGAGCGGGAGGCTCCTACAATGAGCAGTTCTTC. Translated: CASSRAGGSYNEQFF.

CDR3 coding DNA: TGTGCCAGCACCTCCGGGACAGGCGTCTGGGAGACCCAGTACTTC. This translates into CASTSGTGVWETQYF. The gene calls are TRBV5-8 and TRBJ2-5, with 8 bases lining up with TRBD1. After removal of 6 bases from V and 5 bases from J, the junction contained 12 bases not matched to a gene. The CDR3 totals 15 residues. Germline V gene lookup returns CDR1 SGHTS and CDR2 YDEGEE.

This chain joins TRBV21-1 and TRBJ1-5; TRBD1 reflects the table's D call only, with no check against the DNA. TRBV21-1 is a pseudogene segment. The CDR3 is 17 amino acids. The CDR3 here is CASSKVRNRVSNQPQHF. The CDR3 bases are TGTGCCAGCAGCAAAGTACGGAACAGGGTGAGCAATCAGCCCCAGCATTTT.

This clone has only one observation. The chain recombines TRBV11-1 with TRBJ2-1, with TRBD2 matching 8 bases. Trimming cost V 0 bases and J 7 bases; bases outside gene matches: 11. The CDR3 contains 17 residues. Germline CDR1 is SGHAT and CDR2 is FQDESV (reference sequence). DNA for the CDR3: TGTGCCAGCAGCTTAGCGTCTAGCGGGCTCTTTGGTAATGAGCAGTTCTTC. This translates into CASSLASSGLFGNEQFF.

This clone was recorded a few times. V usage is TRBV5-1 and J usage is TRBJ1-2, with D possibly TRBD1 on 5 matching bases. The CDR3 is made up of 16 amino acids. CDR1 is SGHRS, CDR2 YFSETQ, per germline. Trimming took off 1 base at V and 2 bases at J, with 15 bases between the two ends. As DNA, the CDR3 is TGCGCCAGCAGCTTGAGCATGGGAGGGGCGAACTATGGCTACACCTTC. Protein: CASSLSMGGANYGYTF.

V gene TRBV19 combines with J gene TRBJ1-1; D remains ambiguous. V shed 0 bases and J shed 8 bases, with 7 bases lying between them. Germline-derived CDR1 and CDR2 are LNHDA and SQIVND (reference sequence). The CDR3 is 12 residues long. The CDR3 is CASSIDTREAFF. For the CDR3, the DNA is TGTGCCAGTAGTATAGATACTAGAGAAGCTTTCTTT.

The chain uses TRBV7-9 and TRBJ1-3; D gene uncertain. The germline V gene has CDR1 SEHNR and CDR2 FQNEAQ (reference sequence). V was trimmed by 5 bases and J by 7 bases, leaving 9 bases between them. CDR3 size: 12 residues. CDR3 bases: TGTGCCAGCAGCCTCCTCTCGAACACCATATATTTT. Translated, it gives CASSLLSNTIYF.

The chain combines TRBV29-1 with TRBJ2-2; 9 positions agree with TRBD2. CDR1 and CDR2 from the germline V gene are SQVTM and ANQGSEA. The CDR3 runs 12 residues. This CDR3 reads CTAGGLTGELFF. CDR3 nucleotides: TGCACCGCGGGGGGGCTCACCGGGGAGCTGTTTTTT.

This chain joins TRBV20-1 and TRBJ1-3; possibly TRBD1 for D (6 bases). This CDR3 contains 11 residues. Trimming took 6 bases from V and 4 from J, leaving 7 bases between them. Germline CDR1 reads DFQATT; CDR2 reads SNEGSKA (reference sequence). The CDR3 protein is CSAGQGNTIYF. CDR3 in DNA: TGCAGTGCAGGACAGGGAAACACCATATATTTT.

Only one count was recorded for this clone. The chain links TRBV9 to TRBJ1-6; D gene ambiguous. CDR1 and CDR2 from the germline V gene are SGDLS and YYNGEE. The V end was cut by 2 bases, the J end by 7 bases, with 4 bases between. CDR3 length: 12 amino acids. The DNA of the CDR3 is TGTGCCAGCAGCGTCTACAATTCACCCCTCCACTTT. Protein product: CASSVYNSPLHF. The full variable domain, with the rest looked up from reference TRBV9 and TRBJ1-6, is DSGVTQTPKHLITATGQRVTLRCSPRSGDLSVYWYQQSLDQGLQFLIQYYNGEERAKGNILERFSAQQFPDLHSELNLSSLELGDSALYFCASSVYNSPLHFGNGTRLTVT.

Written as DNA, the CDR3 is TGTGCCAGCAAGTCCCCGGGCGGGGACGAGCAGTACTTC. It is translated as CASKSPGGDEQYF. The chain couples TRBV28 to TRBJ2-7; maybe TRBD2 (6 bases). The V end was cut by 7 bases, the J end by 5 bases, with 15 bases between. Per germline, CDR1 MDHEN and CDR2 SYDVKM. This CDR3 contains 13 residues.

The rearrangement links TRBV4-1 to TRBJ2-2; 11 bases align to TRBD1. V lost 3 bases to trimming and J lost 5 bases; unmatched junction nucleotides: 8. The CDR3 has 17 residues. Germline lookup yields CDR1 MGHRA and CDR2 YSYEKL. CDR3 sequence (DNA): TGCGCCAGCAGCCAGAACCCGGGACAGGGGGGAACCGGGGAGCTGTTTTTT. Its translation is CASSQNPGQGGTGELFF.

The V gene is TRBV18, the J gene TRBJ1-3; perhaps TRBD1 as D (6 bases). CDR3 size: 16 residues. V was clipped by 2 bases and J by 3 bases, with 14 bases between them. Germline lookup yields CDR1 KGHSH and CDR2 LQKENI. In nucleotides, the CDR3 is TGTGCCAGCTCACCAAACGCACAGGGTGGTGGAAACACCATATATTTT. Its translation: CASSPNAQGGGNTIYF.

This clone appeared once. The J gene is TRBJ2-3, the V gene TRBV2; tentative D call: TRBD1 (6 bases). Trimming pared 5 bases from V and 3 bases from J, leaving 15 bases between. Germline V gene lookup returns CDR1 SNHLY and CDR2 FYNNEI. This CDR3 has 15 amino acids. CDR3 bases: TGTGCCAGCAGTTCCCAGGGGCTGGATACAGATACGCAGTATTTT. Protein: CASSSQGLDTDTQYF.

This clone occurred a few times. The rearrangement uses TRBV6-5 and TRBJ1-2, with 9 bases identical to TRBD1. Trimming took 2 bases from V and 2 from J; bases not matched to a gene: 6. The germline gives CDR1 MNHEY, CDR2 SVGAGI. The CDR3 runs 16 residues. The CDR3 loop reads CASSYQGDRENYGYTF. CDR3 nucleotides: TGTGCCAGCAGTTACCAAGGGGACAGGGAGAACTATGGCTACACCTTC.

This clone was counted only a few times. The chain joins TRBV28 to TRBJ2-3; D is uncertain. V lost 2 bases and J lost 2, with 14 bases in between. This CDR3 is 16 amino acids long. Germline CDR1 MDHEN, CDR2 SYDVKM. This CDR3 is CASSLNLGRNTDTQYF. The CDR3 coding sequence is TGTGCCAGCAGTTTAAACTTGGGCAGAAACACAGATACGCAGTATTTT.

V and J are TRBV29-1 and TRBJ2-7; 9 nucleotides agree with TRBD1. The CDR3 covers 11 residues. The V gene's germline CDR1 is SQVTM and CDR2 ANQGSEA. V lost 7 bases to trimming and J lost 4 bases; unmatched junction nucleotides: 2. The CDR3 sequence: CSAGQGYEQYF. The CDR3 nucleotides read TGCAGCGCGGGACAGGGTTACGAGCAGTACTTC.

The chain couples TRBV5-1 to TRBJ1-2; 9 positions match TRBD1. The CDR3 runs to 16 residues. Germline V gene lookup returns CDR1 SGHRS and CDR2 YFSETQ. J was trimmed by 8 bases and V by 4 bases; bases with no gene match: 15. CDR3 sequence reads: CASSGLGTGGAGGYTF. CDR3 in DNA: TGCGCCAGCAGCGGGTTAGGAACAGGGGGCGCTGGGGGCTACACCTTC.

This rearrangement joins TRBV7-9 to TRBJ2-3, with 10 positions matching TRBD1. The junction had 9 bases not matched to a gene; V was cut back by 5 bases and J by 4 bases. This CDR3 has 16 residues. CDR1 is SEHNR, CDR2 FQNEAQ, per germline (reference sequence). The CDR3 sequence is CASSLRDRGVSDTQYF. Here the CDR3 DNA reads TGTGCCAGCAGCCTCCGGGACAGGGGCGTCTCAGATACGCAGTATTTT.

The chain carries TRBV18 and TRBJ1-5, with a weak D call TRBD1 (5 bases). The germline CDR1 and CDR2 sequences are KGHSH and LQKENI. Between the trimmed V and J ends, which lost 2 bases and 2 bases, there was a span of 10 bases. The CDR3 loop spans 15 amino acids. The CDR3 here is CASSPGRARNQPQHF. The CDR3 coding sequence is TGTGCCAGCTCACCAGGCAGGGCCCGCAATCAGCCCCAGCATTTT. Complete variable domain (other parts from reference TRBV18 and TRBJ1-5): NAGVMQNPRHLVRRRGQEARLRCSPMKGHSHVYWYRQLPEEGLKFMVYLQKENIIDESGMPKERFSAEFPKEGPSILRIQQVVRGDSAAYFCASSPGRARNQPQHFGDGTRLSIL.

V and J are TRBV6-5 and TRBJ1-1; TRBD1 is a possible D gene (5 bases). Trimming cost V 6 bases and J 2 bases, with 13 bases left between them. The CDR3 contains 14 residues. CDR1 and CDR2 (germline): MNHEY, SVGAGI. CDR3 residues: CASRPDRLNTEAFF. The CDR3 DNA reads TGTGCCAGCAGACCCGACAGACTTAACACTGAAGCTTTCTTT.

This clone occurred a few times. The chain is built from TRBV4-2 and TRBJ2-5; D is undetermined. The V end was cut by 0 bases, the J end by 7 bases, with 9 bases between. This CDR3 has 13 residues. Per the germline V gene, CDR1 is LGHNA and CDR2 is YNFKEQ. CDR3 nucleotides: TGTGCCAGCAGCCAAGATACTGTCGGGACCCAGTACTTC. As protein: CASSQDTVGTQYF.

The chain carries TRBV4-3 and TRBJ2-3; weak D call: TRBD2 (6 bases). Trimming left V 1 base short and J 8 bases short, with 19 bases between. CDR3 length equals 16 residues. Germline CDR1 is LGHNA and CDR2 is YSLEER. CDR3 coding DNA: TGCGCCAGCAGCCAAGCACTTGGCGGGGCCCCCGGTACGCAGTATTTT. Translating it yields CASSQALGGAPGTQYF.

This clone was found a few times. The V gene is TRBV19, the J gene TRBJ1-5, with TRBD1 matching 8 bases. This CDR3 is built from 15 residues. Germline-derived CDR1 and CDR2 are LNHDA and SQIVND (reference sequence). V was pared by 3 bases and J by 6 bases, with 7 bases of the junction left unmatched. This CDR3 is CASSIGQGGTQPQHF. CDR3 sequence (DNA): TGTGCCAGTAGTATTGGACAGGGCGGTACTCAGCCCCAGCATTTT.